Below, 13 T cell receptor beta chains from the same sample are listed, as sequenced in a study of T cell responses to AZD1222 COVID-19 vaccine. Produced via immunoSEQ multiplex PCR; TCRdb's table is partial and in-frame only. The table includes more than 85,000 clones, about 94% detected once. The source was peripheral blood, collected 28 days after the second AZD1222 dose. These receptor sequences come from an adult who received the AZD1222 COVID-19 vaccine.

The chain recombines TRBV7-9 with TRBJ2-3; D gene ambiguous. From germline, CDR1 is SEHNR and CDR2 FQNEAQ (reference sequence). The CDR3 sequence is 12 residues long. Trimming stripped 5 bases from V and 5 bases from J, with 8 bases between. CDR3 coding DNA: TGTGCCAGCAGCGGCGCTGGAGATACGCAGTATTTT. Amino acid sequence: CASSGAGDTQYF.

This chain uses TRBV11-3 with TRBJ2-1, with 12 bases aligning to TRBD2. This CDR3 is built from 15 residues. Germline CDR1 and CDR2: SGHNT and YENEEA. Trimming removed 5 bases from V and 9 bases from J; junction bases left unmatched: 8. The CDR3, as DNA: TGTGCCAGCAGCCAAACTAGCGGGGGGAGGGGTGAGCAGTTCTTC. Translated, it gives CASSQTSGGRGEQFF. The full variable domain, with the rest looked up from reference TRBV11-3 and TRBJ2-1, is EAGVVQSPRYKIIEKKQPVAFWCNPISGHNTLYWYLQNLGQGPELLIRYENEEAVDDSQLPKDRFSAERLKGVDSTLKIQPAELGDSAVYLCASSQTSGGRGEQFFGPGTRLTVL.

This sequence joins TRBV13 and TRBJ2-2; TRBD2 matches 13 bases. The CDR3 length is 16 residues. The V gene end was trimmed by 5 bases and the J gene end by 8 bases; junction bases not matched to a gene: 8. Germline assignment: CDR1 PRHDT and CDR2 FYEKMQ (reference sequence). The CDR3 protein is CASSTGLAGASGELFF. CDR3 sequence (DNA): TGTGCCAGCAGCACTGGACTAGCGGGAGCTTCGGGGGAGCTGTTTTTT.

The chain carries TRBV30 and TRBJ1-1; 10 nucleotides align to TRBD1. Per the germline V gene, CDR1 is GTSNPN and CDR2 is SVGIG (reference sequence). The CDR3 is 12 residues long. Trimming cost V 6 bases and J 11 bases; bases outside gene matches: 9. DNA for the CDR3: TGTGCCTGTACGACAGGGGGCGGCGGCGCTTTCTTT. Translating gives CACTTGGGGAFF. Together with reference TRBV30 and TRBJ1-1, the CDR3 gives the full variable domain: SQTIHQWPATLVQPVGSPLSLECTVEGTSNPNLYWYRQAAGRGLQLLFYSVGIGQISSEVPQNLSASRPQDRQFILSSKKLLLSDSGFYLCACTTGGGGAFFGQGTRLTVV.

The CDR3: CASSLMAAENDGYTF. CDR3 coding DNA: TGCGCCAGCAGCTTGATGGCAGCGGAAAACGATGGCTACACCTTC. V is TRBV5-1 and J is TRBJ1-2; D is uncertain. The CDR3 totals 15 residues. The V end was cut by 1 base, the J end by 6 bases, with 16 bases between. Germline V CDR1 and CDR2: SGHRS, YFSETQ.

V and J are TRBV7-9 and TRBJ1-3; 8 bases are shared with TRBD1. CDR1 and CDR2 (germline): SEHNR, FQNEAQ (reference sequence). This CDR3 contains 14 residues. The J segment lost 4 bases and the V segment lost 6 bases, leaving 5 bases of the junction unmatched. The CDR3 protein is CASRDRGKGNTIYF. For the CDR3, the DNA is TGTGCCAGCAGAGACAGGGGAAAAGGAAACACCATATATTTT.

CDR3 region: CASSLRGSGNTIYF. CDR3 DNA sequence: TGTGCCAGCAGTCTCCGGGGCTCTGGAAACACCATATATTTT. The chain combines TRBV5-6 with TRBJ1-3; D is unresolved. This CDR3 has 14 amino acids. Between the trimmed V and J ends, which lost 5 bases and 0 bases, there was a span of 9 bases. The germline V gene encodes CDR1 SGHDT and CDR2 YYEEEE.

The V gene is TRBV4-1, the J gene TRBJ2-7, with 9 positions matching TRBD2. The germline V gene encodes CDR1 MGHRA and CDR2 YSYEKL. The CDR3 consists of 15 residues. J gave up 1 base and V 2 bases, and 3 bases lay outside the gene matches. CDR3 sequence: CASSQSGGRSYEQYF. CDR3 coding DNA: TGCGCCAGCAGCCAAAGCGGGGGGCGGTCCTACGAGCAGTACTTC.

The rearrangement uses TRBV2 and TRBJ1-2; the match to TRBD1 covers 10 bases. This CDR3 is 14 amino acids long. Germline V CDR1 and CDR2: SNHLY, FYNNEI. V lost 7 bases to trimming and J lost 6 bases; unmatched junction nucleotides: 8. The CDR3 here is CASTPDRGQDGYTF. The CDR3, as DNA: TGTGCCAGCACCCCCGACAGGGGGCAAGATGGCTACACCTTC.

The rearrangement joins TRBV29-1 to TRBJ2-6; D could derive from TRBD1 or TRBD2 (5 bases each). V lost 4 bases, J lost 2 bases, and 18 bases lay in between. The germline V gene has CDR1 SQVTM and CDR2 ANQGSEA. CDR3 length equals 17 residues. DNA for the CDR3: TGCAGCGTTGCCAGCTACCCTCTGGGGGCTGGGGCCAACGTCCTGACTTTC. Translated: CSVASYPLGAGANVLTF. Together with reference TRBV29-1 and TRBJ2-6, the CDR3 gives the full variable domain: SAVISQKPSRDICQRGTSLTIQCQVDSQVTMMFWYRQQPGQSLTLIATANQGSEATYESGFVIDKFPISRPNLTFSTLTVSNMSPEDSSIYLCSVASYPLGAGANVLTFGAGSRLTVL.

V is TRBV2 and J is TRBJ1-3; no definite D call. This CDR3 is 16 amino acids long. V lost 6 bases and J lost 0, with 15 bases in between. Looked up from germline, CDR1 is SNHLY and CDR2 is FYNNEI. The CDR3 loop is CASSVTTPLSGNTIYF. In DNA, the CDR3 is TGTGCCAGCAGCGTAACGACCCCACTCTCTGGAAACACCATATATTTT.

The chain is built from TRBV5-1 and TRBJ2-5; tentative D call: TRBD1 (6 bases). V was cut by 0 bases and J by 5 bases, with 8 bases left in between. CDR3 size: 13 residues. Per germline, CDR1 SGHRS and CDR2 YFSETQ. The chain's CDR3 is CASSLGDIETQYF. The CDR3 DNA sequence: TGCGCCAGCAGCTTGGGGGACATCGAGACCCAGTACTTC.

In this sample, this clone turned up once. This chain uses TRBV7-9 with TRBJ1-1, with D unresolved. CDR1 SEHNR and CDR2 FQNEAQ come from the germline V gene (reference sequence). This CDR3 spans 11 amino acids. The germline V and J ends were trimmed by 7 bases and 7 bases, with 10 bases remaining between them. In DNA form, the CDR3 reads TGTGCCAGCACCGTACAGCTTGAAGCTTTCTTT. This gives the protein CASTVQLEAFF.